The next 10 T cell receptor beta chains were all read from a single sample in a study of T cells in localized non-small cell lung cancer. TCRdb's copy holds only in-frame clones and misses some; the assay was immunoSEQ multiplex PCR. The sample holds approximately 1,600 clones, less than 25% seen once. The sequencing used normal lung tissue next to the tumor, collected before any cancer treatment. Every receptor here comes from a male donor at least 60 years old with stage II lung adenocarcinoma.

The chain employs TRBV19 and TRBJ1-5; tentatively, D is TRBD1 (5 bases). CDR1 LNHDA and CDR2 SQIVND come from the germline V gene (reference sequence). The V and J ends lost 0 bases and 7 bases respectively, with 16 bases between them. This CDR3 is built from 16 residues. CDR3 amino acids: CASSIDRGTGGQPQHF. CDR3 DNA: TGTGCCAGTAGTATAGATAGGGGCACGGGCGGGCAGCCCCAGCATTTT.

This clone was found a few times. The chain links TRBV19 to TRBJ2-1; tentative D call: TRBD2 (7 bases). V lost 3 bases to trimming and J lost 5 bases, with 14 bases between them. This CDR3 has 15 residues. Germline assignment: CDR1 LNHDA and CDR2 SQIVND (reference sequence). CDR3 sequence reads: CASSIAGAEDNEQFF. Written as DNA, the CDR3 is TGTGCCAGTAGTATCGCGGGGGCGGAGGACAATGAGCAGTTCTTC.

This clone was observed a handful of times. The rearrangement joins TRBV4-1 to TRBJ1-5, with D possibly TRBD1 on 5 matching bases. The germline gives CDR1 MGHRA, CDR2 YSYEKL. The ends were cut back, 4 bases at V and 9 bases at J, with 13 bases in the middle. The CDR3 covers 13 residues. The CDR3 DNA is TGCGCCAGCAGCCGGGAAGCCGGGGGGCCCCAGCATTTT. Protein: CASSREAGGPQHF.

The rearrangement joins TRBV5-1 to TRBJ1-1; possibly TRBD1 for D (5 bases). The CDR3 runs to 14 residues. Germline V lookup: CDR1 SGHRS, CDR2 YFSETQ. V gave up 4 bases and J gave up 2 bases, with 12 bases separating them. The CDR3 nucleotides are TGCGCCAGCAGCCCAACGACAGTCAACACTGAAGCTTTCTTT. Translated: CASSPTTVNTEAFF.

V is TRBV5-1 and J is TRBJ2-3; 13 nucleotides agree with TRBD2. J lost 6 bases, V lost 2 bases, and 9 bases had no gene match. Germline V gene data show CDR1 as SGHRS and CDR2 as YFSETQ. The CDR3 has 17 amino acids. CDR3 sequence reads: CASSLTGTSGTRDTQYF. CDR3 DNA: TGCGCCAGCAGCTTAACCGGGACTAGCGGGACTAGGGATACGCAGTATTTT.

This clone is medium-sized (0.01 to 0.1%) within its sample. J is TRBJ2-1 and V is TRBV11-3; D assignment may be TRBD1 or TRBD2 (5 bases each). The CDR3 is 15 amino acids. The germline V and J ends were trimmed by 0 bases and 4 bases, with 10 bases remaining between them. Germline V lookup: CDR1 SGHNT, CDR2 YENEEA. CDR3: CASSLDLGEYNEQFF. Here the CDR3 DNA reads TGTGCCAGCAGCTTAGATTTGGGGGAATACAATGAGCAGTTCTTC.

The CDR3 loop is CASSIGTAGNTIYF. CDR3 bases: TGTGCCAGCAGCATCGGGACAGCTGGAAACACCATATATTTT. The chain has TRBV6-8 and TRBJ1-3, with 7 bases that match TRBD1. Unmatched junction bases numbered 4, after V lost 6 bases and J lost 2 bases. The CDR3 covers 14 residues. In germline, CDR1 is MNHGY, CDR2 SAAAGT.

The chain has TRBV11-3 and TRBJ1-2; maybe TRBD1 (5 bases). Germline V gives CDR1 SGHNT, CDR2 YENEEA. V was cut by 4 bases and J by 7 bases, with 16 bases left in between. The CDR3 loop spans 14 amino acids. The chain's CDR3 is CASSSAGLGGGYTF. Here the CDR3 DNA reads TGTGCCAGCAGCTCCGCGGGCCTGGGGGGTGGCTACACCTTC.

This clone was observed a handful of times. The V and J genes are TRBV28 and TRBJ1-1; D is undetermined. V lost 3 bases to trimming and J lost 6 bases, with 14 bases between them. Germline loops: CDR1 MDHEN, CDR2 SYDVKM. This CDR3 region has 14 residues. This chain's CDR3 is CASSFTPLGAEAFF. The CDR3 DNA reads as TGTGCCAGCAGTTTCACACCTCTGGGAGCTGAAGCTTTCTTT.

V and J are TRBV5-1 and TRBJ2-5; D might be TRBD2 (7 bases). The germline V gene encodes CDR1 SGHRS and CDR2 YFSETQ. V lost 3 bases, J lost 2 bases, and 17 bases lay in between. There are 16 residues in the CDR3. The CDR3 loop reads CASSSGVQGGQETQYF. The CDR3 DNA sequence: TGCGCCAGCAGCTCGGGGGTACAGGGAGGGCAAGAGACCCAGTACTTC.